The 4 T cell receptor beta chains reported below all come from one sample, sequenced in a study of T cells in Graves' hyperthyroidism and ophthalmopathy. Amplified regions were TCR beta CDR3 sequences from RNA transcripts. The HTBI set primed first-round TCR CDR3 RT-PCR. TCRdb re-called the multiplex PCR reads through MiXCR, storing one row per CDR3 protein. The data contain a few hundred thousand distinct CDR3 sequences, about 18% of them singletons. Sequenced input: blood. The receptor set was obtained from a woman aged 50 to 65 with Graves' hyperthyroidism.

This clonotype was seen repeatedly, ten times or more. The chain employs TRBV18 and TRBJ2-7; 7 bases agree with TRBD1. J was trimmed by 1 base and V by 3 bases; bases with no gene match: 3. This CDR3 contains 14 residues. Germline V gene sequence: CDR1 KGHSH, CDR2 LQKENI. The CDR3 nucleotides are TGTGCCAGCTCACCGTTGACAGGGTCCTACGAGCAGTACTTC. Protein sequence: CASSPLTGSYEQYF. Full variable domain (missing parts from reference TRBV18 and TRBJ2-7): NAGVMQNPRHLVRRRGQEARLRCSPMKGHSHVYWYRQLPEEGLKFMVYLQKENIIDESGMPKERFSAEFPKEGPSILRIQQVVRGDSAAYFCASSPLTGSYEQYFGPGTRLTVT.

This clonotype appeared many times. This chain links TRBV3-1 with TRBJ2-5; a possible D gene is TRBD2 (6 bases). The CDR3 spans 14 residues. Germline assignment: CDR1 LGHDT and CDR2 YNNKEL (reference sequence). V was trimmed by 0 bases and J by 6 bases, leaving 11 bases between them. The CDR3 coding sequence is TGTGCCAGCAGCCAAGATGGGGGGTGGCAGACCCAGTACTTC. It specifies CASSQDGGWQTQYF.

This clonotype occurred a few times. The rearrangement joins TRBV9 to TRBJ2-5; D uncertain. V gave up 0 bases and J gave up 2 bases, with 8 bases separating them. Germline V CDR1 and CDR2: SGDLS, YYNGEE. CDR3 length: 14 amino acids. CDR3 in DNA: TGTGCCAGCAGCGTAGGAAACGGACAAGAGACCCAGTACTTC. Its protein is CASSVGNGQETQYF.

The genes are TRBV12-3 or TRBV12-4 and TRBJ1-3; D possibly corresponds to TRBD1 (5 bases). The CDR3 has 15 residues. V dropped 6 bases and J dropped 5 bases, with 17 bases sitting between them. CDR3 loop: CASRRAGNVRNTIYF. In nucleotides, the CDR3 is TGTGCCAGCAGACGGGCAGGGAATGTAAGAAACACCATATATTTT.